One and the same sample provided the 5 T cell receptor beta chains below, sequenced in a study of CD8+ T cells in alopecia areata. cDNA prepared by RNA extraction and subsequent reverse transcription served as the template for sequencing. Repertoires were generated with immunoSEQ multiplex PCR, while TCRdb's copy carries only in-frame clones and drops some. The data hold approximately 110,000 clones, with around three fifths observed a single time. Treatment denoted: oral pan-JAK inhibitor, 5-10 mg twice daily. The source was CD8+ T cells sorted from blood, collected at week 24, from a patient treated with tofacitinib. The receptor set was obtained from a human donor with alopecia areata.

The CDR3: CASSLGNYEQYF. CDR3 DNA sequence: TGTGCCAGCAGTTTGGGCAACTACGAGCAGTACTTC. V usage is TRBV6-5 and J usage is TRBJ2-7; D call uncertain. V was clipped by 4 bases and J by 3 bases, with 7 bases between them. The V gene's germline CDR1 is MNHEY and CDR2 SVGAGI. This CDR3 spans 12 amino acids.

The rearrangement links TRBV13 to TRBJ1-2; no firm D call. V gave up 4 bases and J gave up 6 bases, with 12 bases separating them. The CDR3 totals 13 residues. CDR1 PRHDT and CDR2 FYEKMQ come from the germline V gene (reference sequence). CDR3 nucleotide sequence: TGTGCCAGCAGCTCGTCGGTTTCGGATGGCTACACCTTC. Protein product: CASSSSVSDGYTF.

The chain links TRBV29-1 to TRBJ1-2; no firm D call. This CDR3 has 15 residues. The ends were cut back, 5 bases at V and 5 bases at J, with 21 bases in the middle. Germline assignment: CDR1 SQVTM and CDR2 ANQGSEA. The CDR3 region is CSVLSLVGKWYGYTF. CDR3 sequence (DNA): TGCAGCGTTCTCTCGTTAGTGGGGAAATGGTATGGCTACACCTTC.

Only a few counts were recorded for this clone. The V and J genes are TRBV11-2 and TRBJ1-1; D not resolved. V lost 0 bases to trimming and J lost 1 base, with 6 bases between them. CDR3 length: 14 residues. The V gene's germline CDR1 is SGHAT and CDR2 FQNNGV. The CDR3 DNA reads as TGTGCCAGCAGCTTAGAGAGAGGGAACACTGAAGCTTTCTTT. Protein product: CASSLERGNTEAFF.

This clone was seen a handful of times. This chain connects TRBV29-1 to TRBJ1-1; tentatively, D is TRBD1 (5 bases). CDR3 length: 14 amino acids. Germline CDR1 reads SQVTM; CDR2 reads ANQGSEA. Trimming pared 2 bases from V and 1 base from J, leaving 11 bases between. CDR3 DNA sequence: TGCAGCGTTGAACAGGCCGACAGGAACACTGAAGCTTTCTTT. It translates to CSVEQADRNTEAFF.